This T cell receptor (beta chain) was captured in a study of graft-versus-host responses after intestinal transplantation. Germline CDR1 reads LGHNA; CDR2 reads YNFKEQ. The CDR3 is 14 residues long. Trimming removed 4 bases at V and 5 bases at J, with 14 bases between. Concerning this clone: Its matching antigen is unknown.

Profiling relied on immunoSEQ multiplex PCR, and the TCRdb table lists in-frame clones only, not all of them. The table shows some 90,000 clones, with around 90% occurring only once. Notes on the study in general: An association linked early post-transplant HvG declines with peak circulating GvH clone levels.

The rearrangement links TRBV4-2 to TRBJ1-1; D is possibly TRBD1 (6 bases). The source material was unstimulated CD8+ T cells sorted from spleen or lymph node cells, sampled before transplant. This TCR was sampled from a human donor who was the organ donor for an intestinal transplant. CDR3 DNA sequence: TGTGCCAGCAGCCCACCGGGGGGGCGGACTGAAGCTTTCTTT. It yields the protein CASSPPGGRTEAFF.